The 8 T cell receptor beta chains given below trace back to one sample, sequenced in a study of vaccination and CD4 T cells after COVID-19. From the PCR reads, TCRdb called clonotypes with MiXCR, one entry per CDR3 protein. Among tens of thousands of distinct CDR3 sequences listed, around 49% were seen once. Time point meaning: late sampling 161 to 241 days after vaccination in a few convalescent patients. This specimen was CD4+ T cells from blood, taken about 7 months after SARS-CoV-2 vaccination. The receptors were sampled from a human donor who had recovered from COVID-19.

The chain has TRBV6-1 and TRBJ1-3, with 8 bases that match TRBD1. The germline CDR1 and CDR2 sequences are MNHNS and SASEGT. There are 13 residues in the CDR3. Trimming at V came to 6 bases and at J to 2 bases, leaving 0 bases not matched to a gene. CDR3 nucleotide sequence: TGTGCCAGCAGACAGGGGGCTGGAAACACCATATATTTT. Its translation: CASRQGAGNTIYF.

The sample holds a few counts of this clonotype. In DNA form, the CDR3 reads TGTGCCAGCAGCTTAGGGCGAGACATTCCCTCCTACGAGCAGTACTTC. Its translation: CASSLGRDIPSYEQYF. The chain combines TRBV7-2 with TRBJ2-7, with D uncertain. Germline V gene sequence: CDR1 SGHTA, CDR2 FQGNSA. The length of the CDR3 is 16 residues. Trimming cost V 1 base and J 0 bases, with 13 bases left between them. Full variable domain (remainder filled in from reference TRBV7-2 and TRBJ2-7): GAGVSQSPSNKVTEKGKDVELRCDPISGHTALYWYRQSLGQGLEFLIYFQGNSAPDKSGLPSDRFSAERTGGSVSTLTIQRTQQEDSAVYLCASSLGRDIPSYEQYFGPGTRLTVT.

Only a few counts were recorded for this clonotype. The chain recombines TRBV28 with TRBJ2-2; tentatively, D is TRBD2 (6 bases). The CDR3 is 15 residues long. CDR1 and CDR2 (germline): MDHEN, SYDVKM. The V and J ends lost 6 bases and 5 bases respectively, with 16 bases between them. CDR3 in DNA: TGTGCCAGCAGATTCTCCGGGGGAGGAACCGGGGAGCTGTTTTTT. Protein sequence: CASRFSGGGTGELFF.

The rearrangement joins TRBV7-8 to TRBJ1-4; D is unclear. The ends were cut back, 2 bases at V and 9 bases at J, with 10 bases in the middle. The CDR3 totals 13 residues. Per the germline V gene, CDR1 is SGHVS and CDR2 is FQNEAQ. CDR3 bases: TGTGCCAGCAGCTTAAGGTTCGGGCAAAAACTGTTTTTT. This gives the protein CASSLRFGQKLFF.

This clonotype occurred a few times. The J gene is TRBJ1-5, the V gene TRBV19; no firm D call. Germline CDR1 LNHDA, CDR2 SQIVND (reference sequence). This CDR3 spans 14 amino acids. V shed 5 bases and J shed 1 base, with 9 bases lying between them. The CDR3 protein is CASSGQGSNQPQHF. CDR3 DNA: TGTGCCAGTAGTGGGCAAGGGAGCAATCAGCCCCAGCATTTT.

The V and J genes are TRBV29-1 and TRBJ1-2; 9 bases are shared with TRBD1. The junction had 0 bases not matched to a gene; V was cut back by 1 base and J by 6 bases. Germline V CDR1 and CDR2: SQVTM, ANQGSEA. This CDR3 spans 12 amino acids. DNA of the CDR3: TGCAGCGTTGAAGGGACAGGGGATGGCTACACCTTC. Protein: CSVEGTGDGYTF.

This chain connects TRBV19 to TRBJ2-7, with 11 bases identical to TRBD2. The CDR3 contains 16 residues. Trimming at V came to 3 bases and at J to 5 bases, leaving 9 bases not matched to a gene. The germline V gene encodes CDR1 LNHDA and CDR2 SQIVND (reference sequence). The CDR3 sequence: CASSITASGRLHEQYF. The CDR3 nucleotides are TGTGCCAGTAGTATTACGGCTAGCGGGAGGCTCCACGAGCAGTACTTC. Full variable domain (missing parts from reference TRBV19 and TRBJ2-7): DGGITQSPKYLFRKEGQNVTLSCEQNLNHDAMYWYRQDPGQGLRLIYYSQIVNDFQKGDIAEGYSVSREKKESFPLTVTSAQKNPTAFYLCASSITASGRLHEQYFGPGTRLTVT.

V is TRBV7-6 and J is TRBJ1-3; TRBD1 matches at 7 bases. The J segment lost 3 bases and the V segment lost 0 bases, leaving 5 bases of the junction unmatched. Germline V CDR1 and CDR2: SGHVS, FNYEAQ. The length of the CDR3 is 16 residues. Written as DNA, the CDR3 is TGTGCCAGCAGCTTAGCTCGGGGGGACAGTGGAAACACCATATATTTT. This gives the protein CASSLARGDSGNTIYF. The entire variable domain, with the rest obtained from reference TRBV7-6 and TRBJ1-3, is as follows: GAGVSQSPRYKVTKRGQDVALRCDPISGHVSLYWYRQALGQGPEFLTYFNYEAQQDKSGLPNDRFSAERPEGSISTLTIQRTEQRDSAMYRCASSLARGDSGNTIYFGEGSWLTVV.